This T cell receptor beta chain appears in the sequencing data of a study of CD8 T cells in Susac syndrome. Random hexamers served to reverse transcribe about 0.5 to 1 ug RNA. immunoSEQ multiplex PCR amplified TCR beta CDR3 across 54 Vbeta, 13 Jbeta. MiXCR was run by TCRdb on the immunoSEQ multiplex PCR reads, yielding one entry per CDR3 protein. The sample has some 260,000 distinct CDR3 sequences, just under 95% seen once; the top ten hold 0.06% to 0.08%. Notes on this clonotype: The junction differs from germline at one of its ends, possibly a read error.

The sequencing sample was made of CD4+ T cells from PBMCs. The TCR comes from a human donor with multiple sclerosis.

The CDR3 sequence: CASSLDDLYTGTPSTDTQYF. In DNA, the CDR3 is TGTGCCAGCAGTTTAGACGACCTCTACACCGGGACACCGAGCACAGATACGCAGTATTTT. The V call is TRBV11-1, the J call TRBJ2-3, with D maybe TRBD1 (6 bases). This CDR3 spans 20 amino acids. Germline loops: CDR1 SGHAT, CDR2 FQDESV (reference sequence).